Many counts were recorded for the clone carrying this T cell receptor beta chain. Its specificity is unknown. The data were taken from a study of T cells in Graves' hyperthyroidism and ophthalmopathy. Study-wide points: Appearing also in blood were most of the thyroid clonotypes expanded above 0.001. Ophthalmopathy was told apart from stable hyperthyroidism by a 13 V-J model.

Orbital computed tomography and thyroid ultrasound, together with serum TRAb and thyroxine and clinical symptoms, were used for diagnoses. The CDR3 has 13 amino acids. Germline lookup yields CDR1 MNHNS and CDR2 SASEGT. RNA transcripts yielded amplified TCR beta CDR3 regions. The TCR CDR3 was amplified in a first-round RT-PCR using the HTBI primer set. TCRdb re-analysed the multiplex PCR reads in MiXCR, keeping a single row per CDR3 protein. The profile shows 390,000 or so distinct CDR3 sequences, roughly 14% of them singletons. This clonotype was sampled from a man aged 18 to 35 with Graves' ophthalmopathy. The gene calls are TRBV6-1 and TRBJ1-4; no firm D call. The material sequenced was blood. The CDR3 protein is CATSEVTEEKLFF. The CDR3 DNA reads TGTGCAACCAGTGAGGTTACGGAAGAAAAACTGTTTTTT.